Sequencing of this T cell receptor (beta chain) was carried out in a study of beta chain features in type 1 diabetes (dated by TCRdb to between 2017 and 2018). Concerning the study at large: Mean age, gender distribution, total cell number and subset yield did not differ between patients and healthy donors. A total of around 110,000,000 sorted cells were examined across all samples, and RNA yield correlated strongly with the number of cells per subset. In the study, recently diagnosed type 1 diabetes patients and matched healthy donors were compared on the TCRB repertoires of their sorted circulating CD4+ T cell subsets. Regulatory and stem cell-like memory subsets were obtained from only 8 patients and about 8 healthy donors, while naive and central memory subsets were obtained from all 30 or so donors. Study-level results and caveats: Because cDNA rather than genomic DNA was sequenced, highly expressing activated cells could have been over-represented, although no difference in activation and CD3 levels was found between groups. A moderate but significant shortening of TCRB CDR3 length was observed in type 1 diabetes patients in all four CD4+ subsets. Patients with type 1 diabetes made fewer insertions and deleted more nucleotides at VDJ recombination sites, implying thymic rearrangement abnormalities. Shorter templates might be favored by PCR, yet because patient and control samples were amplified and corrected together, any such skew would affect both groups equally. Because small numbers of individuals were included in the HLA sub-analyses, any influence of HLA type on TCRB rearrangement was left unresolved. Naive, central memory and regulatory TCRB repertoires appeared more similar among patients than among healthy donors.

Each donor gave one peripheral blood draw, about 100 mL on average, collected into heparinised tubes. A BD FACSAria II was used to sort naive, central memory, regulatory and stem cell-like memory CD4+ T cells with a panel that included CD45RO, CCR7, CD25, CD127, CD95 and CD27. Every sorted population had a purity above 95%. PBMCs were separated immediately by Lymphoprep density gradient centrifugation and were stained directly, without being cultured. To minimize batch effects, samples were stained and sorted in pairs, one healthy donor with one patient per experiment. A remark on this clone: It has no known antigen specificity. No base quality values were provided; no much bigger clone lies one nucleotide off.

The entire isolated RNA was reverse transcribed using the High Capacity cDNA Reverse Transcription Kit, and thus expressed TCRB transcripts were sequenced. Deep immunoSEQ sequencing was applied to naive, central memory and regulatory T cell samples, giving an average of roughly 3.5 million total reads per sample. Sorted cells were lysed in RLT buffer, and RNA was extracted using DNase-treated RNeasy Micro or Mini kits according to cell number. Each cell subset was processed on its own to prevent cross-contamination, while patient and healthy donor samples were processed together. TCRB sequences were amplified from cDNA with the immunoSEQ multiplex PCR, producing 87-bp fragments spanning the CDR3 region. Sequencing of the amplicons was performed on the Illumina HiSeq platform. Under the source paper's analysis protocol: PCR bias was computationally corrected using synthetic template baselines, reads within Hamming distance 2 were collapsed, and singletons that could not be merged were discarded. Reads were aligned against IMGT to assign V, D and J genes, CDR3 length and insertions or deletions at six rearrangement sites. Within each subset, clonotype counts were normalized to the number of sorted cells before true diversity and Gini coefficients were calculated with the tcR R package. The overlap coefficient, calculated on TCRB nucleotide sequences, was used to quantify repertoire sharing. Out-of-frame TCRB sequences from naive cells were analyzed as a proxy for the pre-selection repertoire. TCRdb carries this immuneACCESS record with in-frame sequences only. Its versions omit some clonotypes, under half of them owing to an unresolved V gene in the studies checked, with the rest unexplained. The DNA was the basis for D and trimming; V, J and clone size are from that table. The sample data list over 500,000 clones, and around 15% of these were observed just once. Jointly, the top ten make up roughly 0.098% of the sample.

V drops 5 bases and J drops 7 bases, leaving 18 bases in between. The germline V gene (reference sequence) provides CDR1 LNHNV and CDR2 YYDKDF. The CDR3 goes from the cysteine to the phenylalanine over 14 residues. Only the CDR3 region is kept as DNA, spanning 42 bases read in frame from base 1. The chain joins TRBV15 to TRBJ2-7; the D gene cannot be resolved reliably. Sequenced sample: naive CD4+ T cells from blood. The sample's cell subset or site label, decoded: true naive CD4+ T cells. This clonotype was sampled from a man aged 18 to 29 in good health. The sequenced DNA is TGTGCCACCAGCTCCCTTGCCCGGGTGCGGGAGCAGTACTTC. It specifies CATSSLARVREQYF.